The present T cell receptor (gamma chain) was sequenced within a study of Vδ1+ human thymocytes. Findings of the study overall: Bulk repertoire data may be misinterpreted because of unexpected Vdelta2 sequences. In the thymus, TRG and TRD repertoires looked highly polyclonal with Gaussian CDR3 lengths. About 20% of thymic delta-chain sequences were Vdelta2, with few Vdelta3, unlike blood Vdelta1+ controls.

Alphabeta T cells were depleted, then CD3+ Vdelta1+ Vdelta2- thymocytes were FACS-sorted. CDR3 length: 14 residues. Looked up from germline, CDR1 is EGSTGY and CDR2 is YDSYTSSV. Trimming took 4 bases from V and 6 from J; bases not matched to a gene: 12. RNA was extracted from the cells and then reverse transcribed. Pooled V-gene forward primers with one constant-region reverse primer generated the CDR3 amplicons by multiplex PCR. TCRdb re-called the multiplex PCR reads through CATT. The sample records roughly 11,000 gamma-chain clones, roughly two fifths being singletons. Note on this clone: Its antigen is still unknown.

V and J are TRGV4 and TRGJ1 or TRGJ2. No J gene was available from TCRdb, and it was assigned here by a germline match of the DNA. The sample comprised Vdelta1+ gamma-delta thymocytes from the thymus. This sample's subset: FACS-sorted CD3+ TCRalphabeta- TCRVdelta1+ TCRVdelta2- thymocytes. The clonotype comes from a boy in the first two years of life who had congenital heart surgery. In DNA form, the CDR3 reads TGTGCCACCTGGGAACTCCGATGCGGTTATAAGAAACTCTTT. As protein: CATWELRCGYKKLF.